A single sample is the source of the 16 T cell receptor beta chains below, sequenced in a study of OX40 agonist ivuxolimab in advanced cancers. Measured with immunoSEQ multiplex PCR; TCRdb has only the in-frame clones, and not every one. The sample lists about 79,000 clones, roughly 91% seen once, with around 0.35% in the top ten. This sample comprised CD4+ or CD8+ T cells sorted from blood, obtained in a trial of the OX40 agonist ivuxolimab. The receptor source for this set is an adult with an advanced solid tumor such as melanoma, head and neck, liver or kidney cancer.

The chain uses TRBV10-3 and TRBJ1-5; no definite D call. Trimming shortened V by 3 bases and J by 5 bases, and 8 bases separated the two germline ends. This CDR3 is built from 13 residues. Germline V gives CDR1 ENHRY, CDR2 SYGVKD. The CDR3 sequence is CAISDNGDQPQHF. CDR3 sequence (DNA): TGTGCCATCAGTGACAACGGGGATCAGCCCCAGCATTTT.

CDR3 in amino acids: CATSSELGRLFF. The CDR3 DNA reads as TGTGCCACCAGCAGCGAATTAGGGAGACTGTTTTTT. The chain links TRBV15 to TRBJ1-4; D is unclear. The CDR3 runs to 12 residues. V lost 3 bases, J lost 13 bases, and 12 bases lay in between. Germline V gene lookup returns CDR1 LNHNV and CDR2 YYDKDF (reference sequence).

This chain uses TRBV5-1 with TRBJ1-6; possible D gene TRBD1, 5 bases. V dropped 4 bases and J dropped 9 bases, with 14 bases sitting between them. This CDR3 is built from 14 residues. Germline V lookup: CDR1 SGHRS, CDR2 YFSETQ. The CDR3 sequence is CASSPGQGGSPLHF. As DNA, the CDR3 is TGCGCCAGCAGCCCAGGGCAGGGAGGTTCACCCCTCCACTTT.

The CDR3 DNA is TGTGCCAGCAGTTTAAGGGGGCGGGCTGGGGCCAACGTCCTGACTTTC. As protein: CASSLRGRAGANVLTF. This chain connects TRBV28 to TRBJ2-6; 7 positions agree with TRBD1. Trimming cost V 2 bases and J 2 bases; bases outside gene matches: 3. Germline V lookup: CDR1 MDHEN, CDR2 SYDVKM. This CDR3 spans 16 amino acids.

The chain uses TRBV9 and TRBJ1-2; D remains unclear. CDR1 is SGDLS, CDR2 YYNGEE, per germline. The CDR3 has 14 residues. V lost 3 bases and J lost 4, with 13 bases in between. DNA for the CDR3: TGTGCCAGCAGCGGAGGAGGCACCTTCTATGGCTACACCTTC. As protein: CASSGGGTFYGYTF.

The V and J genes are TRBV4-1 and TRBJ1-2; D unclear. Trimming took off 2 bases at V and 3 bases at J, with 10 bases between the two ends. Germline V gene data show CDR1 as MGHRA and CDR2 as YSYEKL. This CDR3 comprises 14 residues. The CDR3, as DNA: TGCGCCAGCAGCCAATTACAGTCGTACTATGGCTACACCTTC. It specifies CASSQLQSYYGYTF.

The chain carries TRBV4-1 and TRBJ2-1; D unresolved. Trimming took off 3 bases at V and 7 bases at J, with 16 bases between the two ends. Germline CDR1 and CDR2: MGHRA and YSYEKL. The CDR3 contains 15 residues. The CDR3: CASSQGWDVSNEQFF. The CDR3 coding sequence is TGCGCCAGCAGCCAGGGTTGGGATGTCTCGAATGAGCAGTTCTTC.

As DNA, the CDR3 is TGTGCCAGCAGCTTGAGAAGCAATCAGCCCCAGCATTTT. Amino acids: CASSLRSNQPQHF. The chain couples TRBV5-8 to TRBJ1-5, with D uncertain. This CDR3 contains 13 residues. V lost 1 base and J lost 1, with 3 bases in between. The germline CDR1 and CDR2 sequences are SGHTS and YDEGEE.

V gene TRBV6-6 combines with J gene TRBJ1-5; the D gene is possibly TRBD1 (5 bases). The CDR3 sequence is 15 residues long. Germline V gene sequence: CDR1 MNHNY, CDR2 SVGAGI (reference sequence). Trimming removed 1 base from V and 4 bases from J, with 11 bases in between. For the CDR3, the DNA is TGTGCCAGCAGTTACTTCCGCAGGGATAATCAGCCCCAGCATTTT. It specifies CASSYFRRDNQPQHF.

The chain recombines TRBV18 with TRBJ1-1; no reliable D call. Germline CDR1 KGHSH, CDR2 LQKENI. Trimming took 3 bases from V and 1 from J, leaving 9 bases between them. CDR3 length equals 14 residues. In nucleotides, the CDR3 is TGTGCCAGCTCACCGCCCGCAAGGAACACTGAAGCTTTCTTT. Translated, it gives CASSPPARNTEAFF.

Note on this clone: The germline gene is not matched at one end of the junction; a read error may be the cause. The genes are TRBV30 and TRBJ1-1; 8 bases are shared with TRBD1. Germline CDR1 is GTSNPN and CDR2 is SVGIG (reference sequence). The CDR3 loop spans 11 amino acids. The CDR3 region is CAWLTGVKRGF. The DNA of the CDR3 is TGTGCCTGGCTGACAGGGGTTAAACGGGGCTTT.

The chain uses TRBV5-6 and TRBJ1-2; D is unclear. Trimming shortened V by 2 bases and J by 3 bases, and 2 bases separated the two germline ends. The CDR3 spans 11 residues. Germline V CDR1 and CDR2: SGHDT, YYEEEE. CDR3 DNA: TGTGCCAGCAGCTTAGACTATGGCTACACCTTC. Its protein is CASSLDYGYTF.

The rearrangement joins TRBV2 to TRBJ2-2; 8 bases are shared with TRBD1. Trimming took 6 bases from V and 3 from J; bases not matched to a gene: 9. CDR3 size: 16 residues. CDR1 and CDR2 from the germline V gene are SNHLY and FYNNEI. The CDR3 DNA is TGTGCCAGCAGCGCGGACAGGGCCTACGACACCGGGGAGCTGTTTTTT. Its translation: CASSADRAYDTGELFF.

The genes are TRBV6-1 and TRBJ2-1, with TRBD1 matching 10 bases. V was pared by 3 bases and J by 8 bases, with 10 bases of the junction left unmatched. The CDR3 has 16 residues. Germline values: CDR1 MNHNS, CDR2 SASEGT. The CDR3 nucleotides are TGTGCCAGCAGTGAGAGGGACAGGGGAATTTGGGATGAGCAGTTCTTC. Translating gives CASSERDRGIWDEQFF.

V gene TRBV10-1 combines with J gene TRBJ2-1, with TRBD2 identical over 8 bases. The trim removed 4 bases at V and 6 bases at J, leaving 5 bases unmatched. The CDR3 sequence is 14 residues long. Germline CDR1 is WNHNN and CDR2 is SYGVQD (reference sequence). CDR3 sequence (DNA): TGCGCCAGCAGTGCACGGGGGGGCCTCAATGAGCAGTTCTTC. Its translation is CASSARGGLNEQFF.

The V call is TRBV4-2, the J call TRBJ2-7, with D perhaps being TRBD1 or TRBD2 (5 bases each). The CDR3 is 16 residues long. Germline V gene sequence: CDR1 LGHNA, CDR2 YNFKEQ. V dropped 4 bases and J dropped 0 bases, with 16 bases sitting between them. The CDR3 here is CASSLEDGHSSYEQYF. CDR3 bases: TGTGCCAGCAGCCTGGAGGACGGACACAGCTCCTACGAGCAGTACTTC.